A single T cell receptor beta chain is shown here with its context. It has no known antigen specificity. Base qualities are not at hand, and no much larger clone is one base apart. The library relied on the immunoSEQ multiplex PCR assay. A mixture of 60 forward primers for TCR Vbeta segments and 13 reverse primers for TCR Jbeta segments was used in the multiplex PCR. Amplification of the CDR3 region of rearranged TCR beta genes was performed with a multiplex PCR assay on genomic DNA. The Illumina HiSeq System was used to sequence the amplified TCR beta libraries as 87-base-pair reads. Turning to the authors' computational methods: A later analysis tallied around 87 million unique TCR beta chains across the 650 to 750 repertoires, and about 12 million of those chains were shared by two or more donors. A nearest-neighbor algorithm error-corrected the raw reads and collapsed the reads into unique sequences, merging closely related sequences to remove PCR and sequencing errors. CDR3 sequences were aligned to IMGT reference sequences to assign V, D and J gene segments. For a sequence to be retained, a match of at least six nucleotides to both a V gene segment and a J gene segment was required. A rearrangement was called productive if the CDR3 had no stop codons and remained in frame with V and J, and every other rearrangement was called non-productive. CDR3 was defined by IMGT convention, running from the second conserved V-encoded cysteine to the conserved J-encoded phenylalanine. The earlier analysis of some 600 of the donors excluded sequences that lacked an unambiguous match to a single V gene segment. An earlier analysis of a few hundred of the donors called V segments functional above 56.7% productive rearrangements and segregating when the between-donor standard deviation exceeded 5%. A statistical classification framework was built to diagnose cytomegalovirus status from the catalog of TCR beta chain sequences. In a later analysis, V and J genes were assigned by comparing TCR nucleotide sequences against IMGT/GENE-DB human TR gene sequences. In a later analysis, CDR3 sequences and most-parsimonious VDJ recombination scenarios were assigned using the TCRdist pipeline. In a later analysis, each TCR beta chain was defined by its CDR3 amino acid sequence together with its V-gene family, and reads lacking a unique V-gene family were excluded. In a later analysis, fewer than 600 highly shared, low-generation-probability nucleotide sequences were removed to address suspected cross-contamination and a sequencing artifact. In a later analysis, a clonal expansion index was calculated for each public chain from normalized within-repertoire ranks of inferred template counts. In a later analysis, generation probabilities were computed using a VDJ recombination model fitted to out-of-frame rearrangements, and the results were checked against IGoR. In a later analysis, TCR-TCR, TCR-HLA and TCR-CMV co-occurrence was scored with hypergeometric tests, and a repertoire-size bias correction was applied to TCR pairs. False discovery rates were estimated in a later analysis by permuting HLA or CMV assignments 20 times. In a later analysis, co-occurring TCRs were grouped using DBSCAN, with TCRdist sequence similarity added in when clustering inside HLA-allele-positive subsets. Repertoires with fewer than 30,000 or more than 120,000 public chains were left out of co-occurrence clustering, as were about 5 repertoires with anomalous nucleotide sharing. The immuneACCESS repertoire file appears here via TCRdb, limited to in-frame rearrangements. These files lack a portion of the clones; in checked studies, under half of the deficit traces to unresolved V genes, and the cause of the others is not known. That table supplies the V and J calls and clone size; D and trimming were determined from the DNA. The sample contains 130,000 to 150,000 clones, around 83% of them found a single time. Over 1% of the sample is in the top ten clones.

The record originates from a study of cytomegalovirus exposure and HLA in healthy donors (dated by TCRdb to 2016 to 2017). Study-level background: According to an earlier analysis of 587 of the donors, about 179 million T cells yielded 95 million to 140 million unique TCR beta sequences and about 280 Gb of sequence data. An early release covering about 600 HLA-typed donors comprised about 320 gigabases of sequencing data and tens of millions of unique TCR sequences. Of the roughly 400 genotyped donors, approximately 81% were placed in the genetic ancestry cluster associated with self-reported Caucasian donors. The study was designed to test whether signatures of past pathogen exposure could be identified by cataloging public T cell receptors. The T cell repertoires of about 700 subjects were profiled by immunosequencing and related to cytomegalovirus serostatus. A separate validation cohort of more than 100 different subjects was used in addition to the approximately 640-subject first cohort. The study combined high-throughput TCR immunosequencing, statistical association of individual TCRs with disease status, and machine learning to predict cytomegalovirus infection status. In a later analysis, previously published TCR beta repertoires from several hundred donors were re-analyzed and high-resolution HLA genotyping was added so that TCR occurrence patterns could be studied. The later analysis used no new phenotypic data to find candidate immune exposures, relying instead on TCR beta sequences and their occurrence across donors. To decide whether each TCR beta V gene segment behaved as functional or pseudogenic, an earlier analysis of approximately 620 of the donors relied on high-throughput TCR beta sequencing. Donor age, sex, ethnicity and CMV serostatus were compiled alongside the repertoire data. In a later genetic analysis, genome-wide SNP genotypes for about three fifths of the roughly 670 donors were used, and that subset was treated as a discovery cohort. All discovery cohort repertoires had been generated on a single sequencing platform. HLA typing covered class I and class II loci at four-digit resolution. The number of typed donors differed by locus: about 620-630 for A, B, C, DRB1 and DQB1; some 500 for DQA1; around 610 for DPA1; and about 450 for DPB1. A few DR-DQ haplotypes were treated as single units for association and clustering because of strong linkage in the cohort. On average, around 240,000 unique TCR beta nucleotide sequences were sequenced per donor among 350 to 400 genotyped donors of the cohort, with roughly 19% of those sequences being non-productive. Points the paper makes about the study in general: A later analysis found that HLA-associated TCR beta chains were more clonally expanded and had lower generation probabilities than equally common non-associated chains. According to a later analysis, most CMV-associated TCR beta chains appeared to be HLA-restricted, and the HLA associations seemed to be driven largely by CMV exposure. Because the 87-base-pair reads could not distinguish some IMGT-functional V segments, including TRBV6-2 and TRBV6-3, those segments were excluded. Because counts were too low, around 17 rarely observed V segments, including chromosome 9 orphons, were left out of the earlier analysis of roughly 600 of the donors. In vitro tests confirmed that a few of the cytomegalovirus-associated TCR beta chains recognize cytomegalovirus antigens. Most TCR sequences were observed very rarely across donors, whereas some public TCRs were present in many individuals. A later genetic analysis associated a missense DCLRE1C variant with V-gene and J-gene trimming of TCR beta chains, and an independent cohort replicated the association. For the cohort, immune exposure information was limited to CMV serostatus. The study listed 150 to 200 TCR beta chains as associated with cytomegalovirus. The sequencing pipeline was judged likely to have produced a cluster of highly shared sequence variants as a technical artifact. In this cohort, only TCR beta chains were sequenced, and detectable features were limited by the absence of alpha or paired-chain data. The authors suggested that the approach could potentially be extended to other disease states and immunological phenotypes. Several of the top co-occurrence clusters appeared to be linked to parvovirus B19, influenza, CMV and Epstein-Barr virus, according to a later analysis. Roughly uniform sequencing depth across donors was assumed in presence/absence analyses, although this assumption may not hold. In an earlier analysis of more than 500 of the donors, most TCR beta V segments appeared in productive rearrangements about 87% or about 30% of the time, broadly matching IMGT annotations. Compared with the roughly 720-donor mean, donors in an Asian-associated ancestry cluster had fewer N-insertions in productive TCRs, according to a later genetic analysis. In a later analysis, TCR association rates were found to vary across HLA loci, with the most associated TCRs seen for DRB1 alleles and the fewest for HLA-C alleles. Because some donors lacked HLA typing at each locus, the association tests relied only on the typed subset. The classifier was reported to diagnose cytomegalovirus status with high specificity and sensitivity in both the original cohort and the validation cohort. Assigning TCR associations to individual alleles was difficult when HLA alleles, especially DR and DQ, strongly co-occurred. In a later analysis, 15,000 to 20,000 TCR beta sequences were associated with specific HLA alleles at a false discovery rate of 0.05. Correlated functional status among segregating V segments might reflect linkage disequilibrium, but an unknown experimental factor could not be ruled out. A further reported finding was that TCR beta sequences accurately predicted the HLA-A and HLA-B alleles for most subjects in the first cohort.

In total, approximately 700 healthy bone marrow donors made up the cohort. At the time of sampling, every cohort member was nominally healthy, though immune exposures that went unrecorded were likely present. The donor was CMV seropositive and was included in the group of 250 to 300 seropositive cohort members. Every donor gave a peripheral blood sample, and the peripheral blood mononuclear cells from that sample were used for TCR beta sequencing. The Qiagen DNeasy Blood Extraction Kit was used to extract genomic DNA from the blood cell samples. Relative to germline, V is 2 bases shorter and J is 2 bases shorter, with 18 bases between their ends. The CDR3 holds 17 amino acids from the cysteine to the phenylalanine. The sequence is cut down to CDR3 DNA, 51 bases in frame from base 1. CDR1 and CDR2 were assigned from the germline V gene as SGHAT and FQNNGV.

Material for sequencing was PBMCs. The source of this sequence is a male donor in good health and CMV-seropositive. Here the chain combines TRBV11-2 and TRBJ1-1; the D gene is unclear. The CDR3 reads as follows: CASSLPLGSRGNTEAFF. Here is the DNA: TGTGCCAGCAGCTTACCCCTCGGCAGCCGAGGTAACACTGAAGCTTTCTTT.